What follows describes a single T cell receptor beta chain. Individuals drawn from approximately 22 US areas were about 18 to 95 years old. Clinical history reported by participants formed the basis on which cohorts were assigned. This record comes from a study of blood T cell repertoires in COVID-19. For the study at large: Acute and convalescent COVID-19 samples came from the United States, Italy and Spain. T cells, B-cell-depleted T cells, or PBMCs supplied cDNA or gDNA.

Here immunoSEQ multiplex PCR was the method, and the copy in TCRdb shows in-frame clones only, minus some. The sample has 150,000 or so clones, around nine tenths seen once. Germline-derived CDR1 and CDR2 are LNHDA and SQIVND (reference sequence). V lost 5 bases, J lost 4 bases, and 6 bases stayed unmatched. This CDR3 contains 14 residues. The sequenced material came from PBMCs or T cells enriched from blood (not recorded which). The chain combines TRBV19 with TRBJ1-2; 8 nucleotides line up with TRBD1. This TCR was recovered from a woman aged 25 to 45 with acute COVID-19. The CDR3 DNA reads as TGTGCCAGTAGTCCGACAGGGGCCGGCTATGGCTACACCTTC. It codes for CASSPTGAGYGYTF. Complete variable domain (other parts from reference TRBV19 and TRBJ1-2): DGGITQSPKYLFRKEGQNVTLSCEQNLNHDAMYWYRQDPGQGLRLIYYSQIVNDFQKGDIAEGYSVSREKKESFPLTVTSAQKNPTAFYLCASSPTGAGYGYTFGSGTRLTVV.